The rows below give T cell receptor beta chains drawn from one sample of a study of early T cells in non-severe SARS-CoV-2 infection. TCRdb re-analysed the 5' RACE reads in MiXCR, keeping a single row per CDR3 protein. The data show tens of thousands of distinct CDR3 sequences, about 12% seen once. The sequenced sample was whole blood. The receptors stem from an adult who was a healthcare worker with PCR-confirmed SARS-CoV-2 infection or an uninfected control (not recorded which). Both conserved end residues are part of each CDR3. Fields, in order: D gene, clone size, V gene, J gene, CDR3 protein, CDR3 DNA. A D gene is named only where the DNA matches it firmly. Clone size is not always given. Where it is, it says once, few, many or a class for expanded clones.

d_call: .
clone_size: .
v_call: TRBV20-1
j_call: TRBJ1-6
cdr3_aa: CSARSGGEGNSPLHF
cdr3_nt: TGCAGTGCTAGGAGCGGGGGGGAGGGTAATTCACCCCTCCACTTT

d_call: .
clone_size: many
v_call: TRBV29-1
j_call: TRBJ1-1
cdr3_aa: CSVPPRWNDEAFF
cdr3_nt: TGCAGCGTTCCCCCCAGATGGAACGATGAAGCTTTCTTT

d_call: .
clone_size: few
v_call: TRBV5-1
j_call: TRBJ2-7
cdr3_aa: CASSYKQGSGEQYF
cdr3_nt: TGCGCCAGCAGCTACAAACAGGGATCGGGAGAGCAGTACTTC

d_call: .
clone_size: many
v_call: TRBV5-1
j_call: TRBJ2-7
cdr3_aa: CASSPDRRAEQYF
cdr3_nt: TGCGCCAGCAGCCCAGACCGGCGAGCCGAGCAGTACTTC

d_call: .
clone_size: many
v_call: TRBV27
j_call: TRBJ2-2
cdr3_aa: CASIDISTGELFF
cdr3_nt: TGTGCCAGCATCGACATCTCCACCGGGGAGCTGTTTTTT

d_call: TRBD2
clone_size: many
v_call: TRBV7-8
j_call: TRBJ2-5
cdr3_aa: CASSLGPPAGGETQYF
cdr3_nt: TGTGCCAGCAGCTTAGGGCCCCCAGCGGGAGGAGAGACCCAGTACTTC

d_call: .
clone_size: .
v_call: TRBV7-2
j_call: TRBJ1-1
cdr3_aa: CASSLARVAFF
cdr3_nt: TGTGCCAGCAGCTTAGCGCGAGTGGCTTTCTTT

d_call: .
clone_size: many
v_call: TRBV29-1
j_call: TRBJ1-2
cdr3_aa: CSVEPIDRSYGYTF
cdr3_nt: TGCAGCGTTGAACCTATAGACAGATCCTATGGCTACACCTTC

d_call: .
clone_size: few
v_call: TRBV12-3/TRBV12-4
j_call: TRBJ2-4
cdr3_aa: CASSFGAVPPGENIQYF
cdr3_nt: TGTGCCAGCAGTTTCGGAGCGGTCCCCCCCGGCGAAAACATTCAGTACTTC

d_call: .
clone_size: many
v_call: TRBV7-8
j_call: TRBJ1-1
cdr3_aa: CASSSLPTEAFF
cdr3_nt: TGTGCCAGCAGCTCCCTTCCCACTGAAGCTTTCTTT

d_call: TRBD1
clone_size: many
v_call: TRBV9
j_call: TRBJ1-2
cdr3_aa: CASSARTGTPYGYTF
cdr3_nt: TGTGCCAGCAGCGCAAGGACAGGAACCCCGTATGGCTACACCTTC

d_call: .
clone_size: many
v_call: TRBV19
j_call: TRBJ2-7
cdr3_aa: CASSLTGIHEQYF
cdr3_nt: TGTGCCAGTAGCTTAACAGGGATCCACGAGCAGTACTTC

d_call: TRBD1
clone_size: .
v_call: TRBV28
j_call: TRBJ1-5
cdr3_aa: CASTWRTGANQPQHF
cdr3_nt: TGTGCCAGCACCTGGCGGACAGGGGCCAATCAGCCCCAGCATTTT

d_call: .
clone_size: .
v_call: TRBV12-3/TRBV12-4
j_call: TRBJ2-5
cdr3_aa: CASSLFVGETQYF
cdr3_nt: TGTGCCAGCAGTCTTTTTGTGGGGGAGACCCAGTACTTC

d_call: .
clone_size: .
v_call: TRBV20-1
j_call: TRBJ1-2
cdr3_aa: CSAIGSNYGYTF
cdr3_nt: TGCAGTGCTATAGGGTCTAACTATGGCTACACCTTC

d_call: .
clone_size: many
v_call: TRBV7-9
j_call: TRBJ1-4
cdr3_aa: CASSSVQEEKLFF
cdr3_nt: TGTGCCAGCAGCTCGGTCCAGGAAGAAAAACTGTTTTTT

d_call: .
clone_size: many
v_call: TRBV4-2
j_call: TRBJ1-3
cdr3_aa: CASSPTSSGNTIYF
cdr3_nt: TGTGCCAGCAGCCCAACCAGCTCTGGAAACACCATATATTTT

d_call: TRBD1
clone_size: many
v_call: TRBV20-1
j_call: TRBJ1-1
cdr3_aa: CSAWDRGKSEAFF
cdr3_nt: TGCAGTGCCTGGGACAGGGGGAAATCTGAAGCTTTCTTT

d_call: .
clone_size: many
v_call: TRBV6-2/TRBV6-3
j_call: TRBJ2-4
cdr3_aa: CASSYSPGFAKNIQYF
cdr3_nt: TGTGCCAGCAGTTACTCGCCGGGATTCGCCAAAAACATTCAGTACTTC

d_call: .
clone_size: many
v_call: TRBV7-2
j_call: TRBJ2-2
cdr3_aa: CASSLHGELFF
cdr3_nt: TGTGCCAGCAGCTTACACGGGGAGCTGTTTTTT

d_call: .
clone_size: many
v_call: TRBV18
j_call: TRBJ1-2
cdr3_aa: CASSPNGFNYGYTF
cdr3_nt: TGTGCCAGCTCACCAAATGGATTCAACTATGGCTACACCTTC

d_call: .
clone_size: many
v_call: TRBV7-2
j_call: TRBJ1-5
cdr3_aa: CASSLGTQHNQPQHF
cdr3_nt: TGTGCCAGCAGCTTAGGTACACAGCACAATCAGCCCCAGCATTTT

d_call: .
clone_size: .
v_call: TRBV12-3/TRBV12-4
j_call: TRBJ1-3
cdr3_aa: CASSFQERNTIYF
cdr3_nt: TGTGCCAGCAGTTTCCAGGAGCGAAACACCATATATTTT

d_call: .
clone_size: many
v_call: TRBV5-1
j_call: TRBJ1-1
cdr3_aa: CASREFLEDTEAFF
cdr3_nt: TGCGCCAGCAGGGAATTTCTGGAGGACACTGAAGCTTTCTTT

d_call: .
clone_size: many
v_call: TRBV10-3
j_call: TRBJ2-2
cdr3_aa: CAMTGGTGELFF
cdr3_nt: TGTGCCATGACAGGCGGTACCGGGGAGCTGTTTTTT

d_call: TRBD2
clone_size: many
v_call: TRBV7-6
j_call: TRBJ2-5
cdr3_aa: CASSLSSGPQETQYF
cdr3_nt: TGTGCCAGCAGCTTGTCTAGCGGGCCACAAGAGACCCAGTACTTC

d_call: .
clone_size: many
v_call: TRBV5-1
j_call: TRBJ1-4
cdr3_aa: CASSLDRPTTNEKLFF
cdr3_nt: TGCGCCAGCAGCTTGGACAGGCCCACAACTAATGAAAAACTGTTTTTT

d_call: .
clone_size: many
v_call: TRBV5-4
j_call: TRBJ1-1
cdr3_aa: CASSFPGGSEAFF
cdr3_nt: TGTGCCAGCAGCTTTCCGGGAGGGTCTGAAGCTTTCTTT

d_call: .
clone_size: .
v_call: TRBV4-2
j_call: TRBJ1-1
cdr3_aa: CASTPESSFRKAFF
cdr3_nt: TGTGCCAGCACCCCTGAGTCCTCCTTTCGGAAAGCTTTCTTT

d_call: .
clone_size: many
v_call: TRBV29-1
j_call: TRBJ2-1
cdr3_aa: CSATSWSYNEQFF
cdr3_nt: TGCAGCGCAACTAGTTGGAGTTACAATGAGCAGTTCTTC

d_call: .
clone_size: many
v_call: TRBV5-1
j_call: TRBJ1-6
cdr3_aa: CASKEANSPLHF
cdr3_nt: TGCGCCAGCAAGGAGGCCAATTCACCCCTCCACTTT

d_call: TRBD1
clone_size: many
v_call: TRBV7-9
j_call: TRBJ1-5
cdr3_aa: CASSWTGGDQPQHF
cdr3_nt: TGTGCCAGCAGCTGGACAGGGGGCGATCAGCCCCAGCATTTT

d_call: .
clone_size: many
v_call: TRBV28
j_call: TRBJ1-1
cdr3_aa: CASREFTEAFF
cdr3_nt: TGTGCCAGCAGGGAATTCACTGAAGCTTTCTTT

d_call: TRBD2
clone_size: .
v_call: TRBV7-9
j_call: TRBJ2-5
cdr3_aa: CASSVPSGFLETQYF
cdr3_nt: TGTGCCAGCAGCGTTCCTAGCGGTTTCTTGGAGACCCAGTACTTC

d_call: .
clone_size: few
v_call: TRBV15
j_call: TRBJ2-2
cdr3_aa: CATSVGRRDTGELFF
cdr3_nt: TGTGCCACCAGCGTGGGGAGGCGGGACACCGGGGAGCTGTTTTTT

d_call: .
clone_size: many
v_call: TRBV7-9
j_call: TRBJ2-1
cdr3_aa: CASTLSGYNEQFF
cdr3_nt: TGTGCCAGCACCCTTAGCGGTTACAATGAGCAGTTCTTC

d_call: .
clone_size: many
v_call: TRBV11-2
j_call: TRBJ1-1
cdr3_aa: CASRRQQMNTEAFF
cdr3_nt: TGTGCCAGCAGGCGACAGCAAATGAACACTGAAGCTTTCTTT

d_call: .
clone_size: few
v_call: TRBV12-5
j_call: TRBJ2-7
cdr3_aa: CASGGATPYEQYF
cdr3_nt: TGTGCTAGTGGGGGCGCGACCCCCTACGAGCAGTACTTC

d_call: TRBD1
clone_size: .
v_call: TRBV5-1
j_call: TRBJ2-7
cdr3_aa: CASSLRQGEVEQYF
cdr3_nt: TGCGCCAGCAGCCTACGACAGGGGGAGGTCGAGCAGTACTTC

d_call: TRBD2
clone_size: few
v_call: TRBV20-1
j_call: TRBJ2-1
cdr3_aa: CSAPTSVYNEQFF
cdr3_nt: TGCAGTGCACCCACTAGCGTCTACAATGAGCAGTTCTTC

d_call: TRBD1
clone_size: many
v_call: TRBV18
j_call: TRBJ1-6
cdr3_aa: CASSPGTGRSPLHF
cdr3_nt: TGTGCCAGCTCACCGGGGACAGGGCGATCACCCCTCCACTTT

d_call: .
clone_size: many
v_call: TRBV10-3
j_call: TRBJ2-7
cdr3_aa: CAISATTSDYEQYF
cdr3_nt: TGTGCCATCAGTGCAACAACCTCAGACTACGAGCAGTACTTC

d_call: .
clone_size: many
v_call: TRBV28
j_call: TRBJ2-5
cdr3_aa: CASSLLTETQYF
cdr3_nt: TGTGCCAGCAGTTTATTGACTGAGACCCAGTACTTC

d_call: .
clone_size: once
v_call: TRBV7-8
j_call: TRBJ2-5
cdr3_aa: CASSSLEGSQTQYF
cdr3_nt: TGTGCCAGCAGCTCCCTTGAGGGGTCCCAGACCCAGTACTTC

d_call: TRBD2
clone_size: many
v_call: TRBV28
j_call: TRBJ2-7
cdr3_aa: CASSPPWREFHEQYF
cdr3_nt: TGTGCCAGCAGTCCCCCCTGGCGGGAGTTCCACGAGCAGTACTTC

d_call: TRBD1
clone_size: .
v_call: TRBV29-1
j_call: TRBJ1-2
cdr3_aa: CSVLGQGRDYGYTF
cdr3_nt: TGCAGCGTGCTGGGACAGGGGCGGGACTATGGCTACACCTTC

d_call: TRBD1
clone_size: few
v_call: TRBV12-5
j_call: TRBJ1-1
cdr3_aa: CASKAQGAPTEAFF
cdr3_nt: TGTGCTAGTAAGGCGCAGGGGGCGCCCACTGAAGCTTTCTTT

d_call: TRBD1
clone_size: medium-sized
v_call: TRBV5-6
j_call: TRBJ2-6
cdr3_aa: CASSPWTGSHSGANVLTF
cdr3_nt: TGTGCCAGCAGCCCCTGGACAGGGTCACACTCTGGGGCCAACGTCCTGACTTTC

d_call: .
clone_size: .
v_call: TRBV29-1
j_call: TRBJ2-1
cdr3_aa: CSVAYSSNEQFF
cdr3_nt: TGCAGCGTTGCTTACAGTTCCAATGAGCAGTTCTTC

d_call: .
clone_size: many
v_call: TRBV28
j_call: TRBJ2-1
cdr3_aa: CASSFHGSSSYNEQFF
cdr3_nt: TGTGCCAGCAGTTTTCACGGTAGTAGCTCCTACAATGAGCAGTTCTTC

d_call: .
clone_size: few
v_call: TRBV30
j_call: TRBJ1-3
cdr3_aa: CAWSVVGNTTIYF
cdr3_nt: TGTGCCTGGAGTGTAGTCGGAAACACCACCATATATTTT

d_call: .
clone_size: .
v_call: TRBV4-3
j_call: TRBJ2-7
cdr3_aa: CASSQDSQSYEQYF
cdr3_nt: TGCGCCAGCAGCCAAGATTCCCAGTCCTACGAGCAGTACTTC

d_call: TRBD1
clone_size: .
v_call: TRBV12-3/TRBV12-4
j_call: TRBJ2-7
cdr3_aa: CAIGRDSDYEQYF
cdr3_nt: TGTGCCATCGGCCGGGACAGTGACTACGAGCAGTACTTC

d_call: TRBD1
clone_size: many
v_call: TRBV12-3/TRBV12-4
j_call: TRBJ1-2
cdr3_aa: CASRETGGDGYTF
cdr3_nt: TGTGCCAGCAGGGAAACAGGGGGTGATGGCTACACCTTC